Described below is a single T cell receptor (beta chain) sequence and its context. This entry belongs to a study of blood T cell repertoires in COVID-19. Background on the study: The samples span acute and convalescent COVID-19 from the United States, Italy and Spain. The analysed material was cDNA or gDNA that came from T cells, B-cell-depleted T cells, or PBMCs.

The length of the CDR3 is 15 residues. The germline V gene has CDR1 MNHEY and CDR2 SMNVEV (reference sequence). Trimming took 6 bases from V and 0 from J, leaving 12 bases between them. In the original analysis: Scientists estimated how many nucleated cells there were by amplifying reference gene primers. The data were produced by immunoSEQ multiplex PCR, yet TCRdb's version contains in-frame clones alone and is incomplete. V and J calls and clone size are copied from that table; D and trimming were computed from the DNA. The sample yields 60,000 to 70,000 clones, 91% seen once. Sequenced material: peripheral blood. The rearrangement joins TRBV27 to TRBJ2-1, with a tentative D call TRBD2 (5 bases). This TCR came from a human donor in a cohort sampled during active COVID-19. The CDR3 spells CASRLDLRSYNEQFF. As DNA, the CDR3 is TGTGCCAGCAGGCTGGACTTACGCTCCTACAATGAGCAGTTCTTC.